The 16 T cell receptor beta chains in this list originate from one sample, sequenced in a study of beta chain features in type 1 diabetes. TCRB transcripts that were expressed got sequenced, as all of the isolated RNA had been reverse transcribed. The protocol was immunoSEQ multiplex PCR, while the TCRdb copy is restricted to in-frame clones and leaves out a portion. The sample records about 290,000 clones, about 8.5% being singletons. Material for sequencing was central memory CD4+ T cells from blood. The receptor source for this set is a woman between 18 and 30 years old in good health.

The chain carries TRBV5-1 and TRBJ1-1; D is uncertain. V dropped 0 bases and J dropped 4 bases, with 13 bases sitting between them. This CDR3 has 15 amino acids. The V gene's germline CDR1 is SGHRS and CDR2 YFSETQ. CDR3 DNA: TGCGCCAGCAGCTTGGACGCGGGGAGGCCCACTGAAGCTTTCTTT. Its translation: CASSLDAGRPTEAFF.

The table lists this clone with a few counts. This chain connects TRBV20-1 to TRBJ1-2; D not certain. The CDR3 extends over 11 amino acids. CDR1 is DFQATT, CDR2 SNEGSKA, per germline (reference sequence). V shed 3 bases and J shed 4 bases, with 6 bases lying between them. Written as DNA, the CDR3 is TGCAGTGCTAGTTCCGGCTATGGCTACACCTTC. Encoded protein: CSASSGYGYTF.

The V and J genes are TRBV20-1 and TRBJ1-1; D is undetermined. CDR1 and CDR2 from the germline V gene are DFQATT and SNEGSKA (reference sequence). The V gene lost 5 bases and the J gene lost 8 bases, with 9 bases spanning the gap. The CDR3 has 10 amino acids. The CDR3 DNA is TGCAGTGCTGAATCAGCAGAAGCTTTCTTT. Protein product: CSAESAEAFF.

This clone appeared a few times. This chain connects TRBV27 to TRBJ1-1; D not certain. Germline CDR1 is MNHEY and CDR2 is SMNVEV (reference sequence). The V gene lost 5 bases and the J gene lost 6 bases, with 10 bases spanning the gap. The CDR3 contains 12 residues. DNA for the CDR3: TGTGCCAGCAGTACCTACGGTTCTGAAGCTTTCTTT. Translated, it gives CASSTYGSEAFF.

Note on this clone: This sequence may be a read error, since a much larger clone differs from it by one base. This chain links TRBV7-9 with TRBJ2-2, with D possibly being TRBD1 (6 bases). The CDR3 sequence is 14 residues long. Trimming cost V 3 bases and J 2 bases, with 7 bases left between them. CDR1 SEHNR and CDR2 FQNEAQ come from the germline V gene (reference sequence). Written as DNA, the CDR3 is TGTGCCAGCAGCTTGGACAGAAACACCGGGGAGCTGTTTTTT. Residues: CASSLDRNTGELFF.

The chain carries TRBV7-8 and TRBJ2-5; TRBD2 agrees at 9 bases. Germline lookup yields CDR1 SGHVS and CDR2 FQNEAQ. The CDR3 spans 18 residues. Trimming took 5 bases from V and 4 from J; bases not matched to a gene: 17. CDR3 in amino acids: CASSPTWTSVLRAETQYF. As DNA, the CDR3 is TGTGCCAGCAGCCCCACGTGGACTAGCGTCCTGAGGGCAGAGACCCAGTACTTC. Drawing the rest from reference TRBV7-8 and TRBJ2-5, the complete variable domain is GAGVSQSPRYKVAKRGQDVALRCDPISGHVSLFWYQQALGQGPEFLTYFQNEAQLDKSGLPSDRFFAERPEGSVSTLKIQRTQQEDSAVYLCASSPTWTSVLRAETQYFGPGTRLLVL.

This chain connects TRBV9 to TRBJ1-1; TRBD1 is a possible D gene (5 bases). The CDR3 runs to 15 residues. Looked up from germline, CDR1 is SGDLS and CDR2 is YYNGEE. V lost 4 bases and J 1 base, leaving 14 bases between the germline ends. The CDR3 loop reads CASSPNGAANTEAFF. The CDR3 bases are TGTGCCAGCAGCCCCAACGGGGCAGCGAACACTGAAGCTTTCTTT.

The chain couples TRBV6-5 to TRBJ2-7, with no clear D. This CDR3 comprises 15 residues. Germline V lookup: CDR1 MNHEY, CDR2 SVGAGI. V lost 0 bases and J lost 0, with 9 bases in between. In DNA, the CDR3 is TGTGCCAGCAGTTACTCGGAACGGAGCTCCTACGAGCAGTACTTC. Its protein is CASSYSERSSYEQYF.

This clone has just a few counts. The genes are TRBV11-2 and TRBJ1-1; no firm D call. CDR1 SGHAT and CDR2 FQNNGV come from the germline V gene. The germline V and J ends were trimmed by 1 base and 10 bases, with 13 bases remaining between them. There are 13 residues in the CDR3. This CDR3 reads CASSLGNNLVAFF. For the CDR3, the DNA is TGTGCCAGCAGCTTAGGCAACAACTTGGTAGCTTTCTTT.

The V call is TRBV9, the J call TRBJ1-2; TRBD1 matches at 10 bases. CDR1 SGDLS and CDR2 YYNGEE come from the germline V gene. V dropped 3 bases and J dropped 6; count of bases not matched to a gene: 8. The CDR3 length is 15 residues. The CDR3 protein is CASSADRGRIHGYTF. The CDR3 DNA is TGTGCCAGCAGCGCCGACAGGGGGCGGATTCATGGCTACACCTTC.

On this clone: At the DNA level, this CDR3 is encoded by other sequences in the same sample as well. V is TRBV18 and J is TRBJ1-1; 11 positions match TRBD1. This CDR3 has 14 amino acids. V lost 3 bases, J lost 4 bases, and 1 base stayed unmatched. Looked up from germline, CDR1 is KGHSH and CDR2 is LQKENI. DNA for the CDR3: TGTGCCAGCTCACCTGGGACAGGGGGCACTGAAGCTTTCTTT. It specifies CASSPGTGGTEAFF. Filled out from reference TRBV18 and TRBJ1-1, the complete variable domain reads NAGVMQNPRHLVRRRGQEARLRCSPMKGHSHVYWYRQLPEEGLKFMVYLQKENIIDESGMPKERFSAEFPKEGPSILRIQQVVRGDSAAYFCASSPGTGGTEAFFGQGTRLTVV.

This clone was recorded a few times. The chain carries TRBV4-2 and TRBJ2-3; 9 bases are a match to TRBD1. Germline trimming cut 3 bases from V and 1 base from J; bases unmatched to any gene: 8. CDR3 size: 17 residues. CDR1 and CDR2 from the germline V gene are LGHNA and YNFKEQ. CDR3 loop: CASSQHRTGDGTDTQYF. DNA of the CDR3: TGTGCCAGCAGCCAGCACCGGACAGGGGACGGCACAGATACGCAGTATTTT.

The chain joins TRBV5-6 to TRBJ2-1, with D hard to call. The V end was cut by 0 bases, the J end by 5 bases, with 12 bases between. The V gene's germline CDR1 is SGHDT and CDR2 YYEEEE. The CDR3 sequence is 15 residues long. The CDR3 DNA follows: TGTGCCAGCAGCTTGGACTCATCATGGGACAATGAGCAGTTCTTC. Amino acids: CASSLDSSWDNEQFF.

The V and J genes are TRBV15 and TRBJ2-2; tentatively, D is TRBD1 or TRBD2 (5 bases each). The CDR3 has 15 residues. V shed 5 bases and J shed 5 bases, with 15 bases lying between them. Per germline, CDR1 LNHNV and CDR2 YYDKDF (reference sequence). The CDR3 loop is CATSGRDGLTGELFF. CDR3 DNA: TGTGCCACCAGCGGAAGGGACGGCCTTACCGGGGAGCTGTTTTTT.

This clone appeared a few times. DNA for the CDR3: TGTGCCAGCAGTGGGGGACAGGTAATCTTCTCCTACGAGCAGTACGTC. It yields the protein CASSGGQVIFSYEQYV. The chain recombines TRBV2 with TRBJ2-7; 8 bases align to TRBD1. V gave up 4 bases and J gave up 0 bases; unmatched junction bases: 8. CDR1 is SNHLY and CDR2 is FYNNEI in the germline V gene. CDR3 length equals 16 residues.

There are a few counts of this clone. The V call is TRBV7-9, the J call TRBJ1-6; no clear D. The CDR3 loop spans 15 amino acids. CDR1 and CDR2 from the germline V gene are SEHNR and FQNEAQ (reference sequence). The V end was cut by 5 bases, the J end by 0 bases, with 8 bases between. The CDR3 is CASSPPSSYNSPLHF. CDR3 coding DNA: TGTGCCAGCAGCCCCCCTAGCTCCTATAATTCACCCCTCCACTTT.